This T cell receptor beta chain was sequenced during a study of cytomegalovirus exposure and HLA in healthy donors. General study results and limits: The classifier reportedly diagnosed cytomegalovirus status with high specificity and sensitivity. Some TCR beta chains (more than 150 of them) were listed as cytomegalovirus-associated.

Notes on this clone: Its antigen is not identified.

This table comes from immunoSEQ multiplex PCR, and its TCRdb copy is limited to in-frame clones, with some not included. The sample has approximately 200,000 clones, about 81% seen once. The source of this sequence is a woman under 40 in good health and CMV-seronegative. The sequencing sample was made of PBMCs.

This CDR3 reads CASSLAGGALDTQYF. Written as DNA, the CDR3 is TGCGCCAGCAGTCTAGCGGGAGGGGCCCTAGATACGCAGTATTTT. This chain links TRBV10-2 with TRBJ2-3; 12 nucleotides align to TRBD2. The CDR3 consists of 15 residues. Germline CDR1 and CDR2: WSHSY and SAAADI. The V gene end was trimmed by 5 bases and the J gene end by 5 bases; junction bases not matched to a gene: 5.